This paragraph covers one T cell receptor (beta chain) sequence. Its antigen is still unknown. From the germline J gene comes the end of the CDR3, since the read stops 3 residues before it. The CDR3 has 15 residues. The V and J ends lost 7 bases and 1 base respectively, with 16 bases between them. Germline V CDR1 and CDR2: LNHDA, SQIVND (reference sequence). These data are taken from a study of T cells in women clearing cervical HPV infection. Background on the study: Blood came at first lesion visit for cases, post-clearance for controls. Study-wide results and limits: TRBV6-7 relative abundance averaged approximately 0.11% in cases and under 0.2% in controls. It is unknown whether associations predate infection; no effector/memory or HPV-specific sorting.

Some clones are missing from TCRdb's copy, which holds only in-frame ones; the method was immunoSEQ multiplex PCR. Its table lists about 30,000 clones. MY09/MY11 PCR detected cervical HPV DNA; dot-blot assigned genotypes. The V and J genes are TRBV19 and TRBJ1-1; tentatively, D is TRBD1 (6 bases). The clonotype comes from a woman between 18 and 70 years old with a cervical HPV16 infection that either progressed to CIN3+ or cleared (not recorded which). The sample was blood buffy coat. The CDR3 loop reads CASTLSQGWNTEAFF. CDR3 bases read: TGTGCCAGTACCCTCTCCCAGGGGTGGAACACTGAA.